This T cell receptor beta chain emerged from a study of cytomegalovirus exposure and HLA in healthy donors. The CDR3 runs to 15 residues. V trimming: 6 bases; J trimming: 5 bases; junction bases outside the gene matches: 8. Germline V gives CDR1 SNHLY, CDR2 FYNNEI. Primers: 60 Vbeta forward and 13 Jbeta reverse. Generated by immunoSEQ multiplex PCR, the TCRdb table keeps only in-frame clones and is missing some. The sample consists of about 94,000 clones, more than 70% of them appearing once. This sequence joins TRBV2 and TRBJ2-2; 8 bases fit TRBD2. The sequence derives from a woman aged 35 to 49 in good health and CMV-seronegative. Sample: PBMCs. The CDR3 DNA follows: TGTGCCAGCAGCGGAGGACTAGCCGGTACCGGGGAGCTGTTTTTT. As protein: CASSGGLAGTGELFF.